This entry concerns a single T cell receptor beta chain. This entry belongs to a study of blood T cell repertoires in COVID-19. Unmatched junction bases numbered 11, after V lost 4 bases and J lost 5 bases. The CDR3 consists of 16 residues. CDR1 is LNHDA, CDR2 SQIVND, per germline (reference sequence). Measured with immunoSEQ multiplex PCR; TCRdb has only the in-frame clones, and not every one. The table lists about 190,000 clones, 70% to 80% of them singletons. The receptor was derived from a woman in her forties or fifties who had recovered from COVID-19. The sample comprised PBMCs or T cells enriched from blood (not recorded which). This chain joins TRBV19 and TRBJ2-3; 8 bases match TRBD2. The CDR3 DNA is TGTGCCAGTAGTACCCCCGGGGGGGCGCGGGTAGATACGCAGTATTTT. Protein product: CASSTPGGARVDTQYF.